A selection of T cell receptor beta chains follows, all from one sample in a study of shared clonotypes between healthy human individuals. TCRdb's table, derived via immunoSEQ multiplex PCR, lists solely in-frame clones and lacks some. Of 1,100,000 or so clones listed, 78% are singletons. Sequencing was done on a sample of memory CD4+ T cells from PBMCs. All receptors derive from a man aged 18 to 30 in good health. Some clones in this sample may be carry-over from other donors' samples. The CDR3 runs from the conserved cysteine through the conserved F or W.

V gene	J gene	CDR3 protein
TRBV19	TRBJ2-5	CASTTSGDYETQYF
TRBV5-6	TRBJ2-2	CASSLWVTGELFF
TRBV6-1	TRBJ1-3	CASIGGPGNTIYF
TRBV15	TRBJ2-7	CATSRESMASTYEQYF
TRBV28	TRBJ1-2	CASRQGTSYGYTF
TRBV9	TRBJ1-1	CASTQTGSNTEAFF
TRBV11-2	TRBJ2-7	CASSLDGSGNYYEQYF
TRBV11-3	TRBJ1-1	CATARGVGEAFF
TRBV6-1	TRBJ2-1	CASRPGQGKNEQFF
TRBV18	TRBJ2-7	CASSATGEPYEQYF
TRBV4-2	TRBJ2-1	CASSQDRDRGDEQFF
TRBV7-9	TRBJ2-1	CARFGQGGTVYNEQFF
TRBV5-1	TRBJ2-5	CASNSGGGETQYF
TRBV4-1	TRBJ2-3	CASSRTGTSGNPTQYF
TRBV7-2	TRBJ1-2	CASSPQLVGGYTF
TRBV5-1	TRBJ2-7	CASSLGAGVEYEQYF
TRBV19	TRBJ1-2	CASSSPPGLVGYGYTF
TRBV6-7	TRBJ1-5	CASSLQGLGNQPQHF
TRBV4-1	-	CASSPRDSSYEQYF
TRBV5-6	TRBJ1-3	CASSDRGSGNTIYF
TRBV2	TRBJ2-1	CASTRLASPGEQFF
TRBV7-2	TRBJ1-5	CASSSRGFGNQPQHF
TRBV5-8	TRBJ1-5	CASSLGKRHNQPQHF
TRBV18	TRBJ2-7	CASSPAANLYEQYF